One sample yielded the 19 T cell receptor beta chains listed below, sequenced in a study of T cell repertoires in cytomegalovirus infection. TCRdb passed the reads through MiXCR, listing each CDR3 protein once. The profile shows approximately 250,000 distinct CDR3 sequences, 6% to 8% of them singletons. Sequenced material: PBMCs. These TCRs come from a human donor in good health (CMV status not recorded). Some clones in this sample may be carry-over from other donors' samples.

This clonotype came up many times. Here the CDR3 DNA reads TGCAGTGCTAGGCTGGGGCAGGGCCCCCACTATGGCTACACCTTC. Protein product: CSARLGQGPHYGYTF. The chain combines TRBV20-1 with TRBJ1-2, with D maybe TRBD1 (5 bases). Germline values: CDR1 DFQATT, CDR2 SNEGSKA (reference sequence). CDR3 size: 15 residues. Trimming pared 3 bases from V and 3 bases from J, leaving 17 bases between.

The sample holds many counts of this clonotype. V gene TRBV7-2 combines with J gene TRBJ2-7, with D uncertain. Trimming took off 2 bases at V and 1 base at J, with 6 bases between the two ends. CDR1 is SGHTA and CDR2 is FQGNSA in the germline V gene. The CDR3 has 13 amino acids. The CDR3, as DNA: TGTGCCAGCAGCTTAATTCGGTCCTACGAGCAGTACTTC. This encodes CASSLIRSYEQYF.

This clonotype was picked up many times. This chain connects TRBV7-3 to TRBJ2-3; TRBD2 matches at 8 bases. This CDR3 spans 17 amino acids. The V segment lost 4 bases and the J segment 4 bases; nucleotides outside the gene matches: 13. The germline CDR1 and CDR2 sequences are SGHTA and FQGTGA. The CDR3 nucleotides read TGTGCCAGCAGCTCCCTCTCTAGCGGGCCCTTCCCAGATACGCAGTATTTT. It codes for CASSSLSSGPFPDTQYF.

This clonotype has ten or more counts. V gene TRBV20-1 combines with J gene TRBJ2-4, with a weak D call TRBD1 (6 bases). The CDR3 loop spans 16 amino acids. Germline values: CDR1 DFQATT, CDR2 SNEGSKA (reference sequence). V lost 7 bases, J lost 7 bases, and 26 bases lay in between. The DNA for the CDR3 is TGCAGTGTTAGTGCAGGGGCGCGAGACTTTGGGAACATTCAGTACTTC. This gives the protein CSVSAGARDFGNIQYF.

This clonotype has more than one count but fewer than ten. This chain uses TRBV5-1 with TRBJ2-2, with D possibly matching TRBD2 (5 bases). The V gene's germline CDR1 is SGHRS and CDR2 YFSETQ. Trimming took 4 bases from V and 7 from J, leaving 11 bases between them. The CDR3 consists of 13 residues. As DNA, the CDR3 is TGCGCCAGCAGCCCACTCGGAGGCGGGGAGCTGTTTTTT. Protein sequence: CASSPLGGGELFF.

The V gene is TRBV19, the J gene TRBJ1-2; D is undetermined. The CDR3 extends over 12 amino acids. V dropped 5 bases and J dropped 5 bases, with 9 bases sitting between them. Germline V gene lookup returns CDR1 LNHDA and CDR2 SQIVND (reference sequence). CDR3 sequence (DNA): TGTGCCAGTAGTGTGCGAGGATATGGCTACACCTTC. Protein sequence: CASSVRGYGYTF.

In its sample, this clonotype was seen many times. The rearrangement uses TRBV11-2 and TRBJ2-6; perhaps TRBD1 as D (5 bases). The CDR3 runs to 21 residues. The germline V gene encodes CDR1 SGHAT and CDR2 FQNNGV. V gave up 3 bases and J gave up 1 base, with 25 bases separating them. The CDR3, as DNA: TGTGCCAGCAGCTTCCCCCGATGCGGACAATTAAATAGGTCTGGGGCCAACGTCCTGACTTTC. Protein: CASSFPRCGQLNRSGANVLTF.

The chain recombines TRBV6-2 or TRBV6-3 with TRBJ2-5, with 7 bases lining up with TRBD1. The trim removed 5 bases at V and 0 bases at J, leaving 9 bases unmatched. The CDR3 extends over 16 amino acids. Germline V gives CDR1 MNHEY, CDR2 SVGEGT. The CDR3 reads CASSAGTAPHQETQYF. As DNA, the CDR3 is TGTGCCAGCAGTGCCGGGACAGCACCACACCAAGAGACCCAGTACTTC.

This clonotype appeared many times. V is TRBV12-5 and J is TRBJ2-7; D may be TRBD2 (5 bases). This CDR3 contains 13 residues. Between the trimmed V and J ends, which lost 5 bases and 0 bases, there was a span of 8 bases. Per germline, CDR1 LGHNT and CDR2 FRNRAP. This CDR3 is CASGPGDSYEQYF. As DNA, the CDR3 is TGTGCTAGTGGTCCCGGGGACTCCTACGAGCAGTACTTC.

Only one count was recorded for this clonotype. This chain links TRBV29-1 with TRBJ2-1; D is perhaps TRBD2 (7 bases). V was cut by 2 bases and J by 6 bases, with 23 bases left in between. Per germline, CDR1 SQVTM and CDR2 ANQGSEA. The CDR3 extends over 17 amino acids. The CDR3 bases are TGCAGCGTTGAAAGGGGGGGGGGGGTCAAGCGTGGCAATGAGCAGTTCTTC. Its translation: CSVERGGGVKRGNEQFF.

This clonotype was seen ten or more times. The CDR3 loop is CASSSPGQGAPGELFF. CDR3 sequence (DNA): TGTGCCAGCAGTTCCCCGGGACAGGGGGCGCCCGGGGAGCTGTTTTTT. The chain uses TRBV6-2 or TRBV6-3 and TRBJ2-2; 12 bases align to TRBD1. V was clipped by 4 bases and J by 6 bases; unmatched bases: 6. The CDR3 consists of 16 residues. CDR1 is MNHEY and CDR2 is SVGEGT in the germline V gene.

This clonotype came up many times. The gene calls are TRBV10-3 and TRBJ2-1; 9 bases map to TRBD2. There are 16 residues in the CDR3. J lost 5 bases, V lost 7 bases, and 12 bases had no gene match. From germline, CDR1 is ENHRY and CDR2 SYGVKD. The CDR3 nucleotides read TGTGCCATCAAAAACCCAGCGGGGGGAACAAACAATGAGCAGTTCTTC. Residues: CAIKNPAGGTNNEQFF.

This clonotype was seen many times. J is TRBJ1-4 and V is TRBV28; no clear D gene. Germline CDR1 and CDR2: MDHEN and SYDVKM. V was clipped by 3 bases and J by 5 bases, with 13 bases between them. The CDR3 covers 15 residues. CDR3 in DNA: TGTGCCAGCAGTTTCGGGCCAGCAGACAATGAAAAACTGTTTTTT. This translates into CASSFGPADNEKLFF.

At least ten counts were recorded for this clonotype. At one of its ends the junction is not consistent with the germline gene, which may arise from a read error. The CDR3 loop reads CASTLLDRRISDTIYF. As DNA, the CDR3 is TGTGCCAGCACCTTACTGGACAGAAGGATTTCCGACACCATATATTTT. The chain joins TRBV7-2 to TRBJ1-3, with a tentative D call TRBD1 (6 bases). This CDR3 is built from 16 residues. The germline V gene has CDR1 SGHTA and CDR2 FQGNSA. The entire variable domain, with the rest obtained from reference TRBV7-2 and TRBJ1-3, is as follows: GAGVSQSPSNKVTEKGKDVELRCDPISGHTALYWYRQSLGQGLEFLIYFQGNSAPDKSGLPSDRFSAERTGGSVSTLTIQRTQQEDSAVYLCASTLLDRRISDTIYFGEGSWLTVV.

This chain connects TRBV7-8 to TRBJ1-5; tentatively, D is TRBD1 (5 bases). CDR3 length equals 18 residues. The ends were cut back, 0 bases at V and 0 bases at J, with 15 bases in the middle. Germline V gene lookup returns CDR1 SGHVS and CDR2 FQNEAQ. The CDR3 loop reads CASSLARQPVDSNQPQHF. In nucleotides, the CDR3 is TGTGCCAGCAGCTTAGCGCGACAGCCGGTGGATAGCAATCAGCCCCAGCATTTT. The entire variable domain, with the rest obtained from reference TRBV7-8 and TRBJ1-5, is as follows: GAGVSQSPRYKVAKRGQDVALRCDPISGHVSLFWYQQALGQGPEFLTYFQNEAQLDKSGLPSDRFFAERPEGSVSTLKIQRTQQEDSAVYLCASSLARQPVDSNQPQHFGDGTRLSIL.

This clonotype was found many times. In nucleotides, the CDR3 is TGTGCCAGCAGCCCCCAACCGGTCGACTATGGCTACACCTTC. This translates into CASSPQPVDYGYTF. This sequence joins TRBV9 and TRBJ1-2, with D unresolved. Germline V lookup: CDR1 SGDLS, CDR2 YYNGEE. CDR3 length: 14 amino acids. V shed 4 bases and J shed 3 bases, with 13 bases lying between them.

In its sample, this clonotype was seen many times. The chain carries TRBV4-1 and TRBJ1-1; no firm D call. The CDR3 is made up of 14 amino acids. V was trimmed by 3 bases and J by 3 bases, leaving 11 bases between them. Per germline, CDR1 MGHRA and CDR2 YSYEKL. CDR3 sequence reads: CASSQLGWYTEAFF. The CDR3 DNA reads as TGCGCCAGCAGCCAGTTGGGGTGGTACACTGAAGCTTTCTTT.

This clonotype was seen repeatedly, ten times or more. This chain joins TRBV7-2 and TRBJ2-7; D unclear. V lost 5 bases and J 5 bases, leaving 13 bases between the germline ends. Germline CDR1 and CDR2: SGHTA and FQGNSA. CDR3 length equals 13 residues. CDR3 sequence (DNA): TGTGCCAGCAGCCGACTGAGTGGGCACGAGCAGTACTTC. Amino acid sequence: CASSRLSGHEQYF.

This sequence joins TRBV11-2 and TRBJ2-1; D is unresolved. The ends were cut back, 1 base at V and 6 bases at J, with 7 bases in the middle. Germline-derived CDR1 and CDR2 are SGHAT and FQNNGV. The CDR3 has 13 residues. The CDR3 spells CASSLAHGNEQFF. Written as DNA, the CDR3 is TGTGCCAGCAGCTTAGCACACGGCAATGAGCAGTTCTTC.